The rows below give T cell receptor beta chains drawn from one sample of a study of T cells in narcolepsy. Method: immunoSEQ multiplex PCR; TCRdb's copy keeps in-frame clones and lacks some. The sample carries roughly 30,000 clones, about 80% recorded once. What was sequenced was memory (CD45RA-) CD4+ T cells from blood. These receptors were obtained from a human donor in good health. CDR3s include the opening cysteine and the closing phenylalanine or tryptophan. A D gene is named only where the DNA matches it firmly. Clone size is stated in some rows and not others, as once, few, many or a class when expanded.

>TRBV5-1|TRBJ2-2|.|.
CASSLVSRGNTGELFF
TGCGCCAGCAGCTTGGTTAGTAGGGGGAACACCGGGGAGCTGTTTTTT
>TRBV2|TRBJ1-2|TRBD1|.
CASSEQGQGGGYTF
TGTGCCAGCAGTGAACAGGGACAGGGCGGGGGCTACACCTTC
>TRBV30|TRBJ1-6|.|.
CAWRGQSNNSPLHF
TGTGCCTGGCGCGGACAGAGCAATAATTCACCCCTCCACTTT
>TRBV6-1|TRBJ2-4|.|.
CASTTGYNIQYF
TGTGCCAGCACTACAGGGTATAACATTCAGTACTTC
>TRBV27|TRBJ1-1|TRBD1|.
CASSPWTGGDTEAFF
TGTGCCAGCAGTCCCTGGACAGGGGGCGACACTGAAGCTTTCTTT
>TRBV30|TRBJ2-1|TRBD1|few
CACLGQAISYNEQFF
TGTGCCTGTCTAGGACAGGCTATCTCCTACAATGAGCAGTTCTTC
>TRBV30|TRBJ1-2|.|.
CAWSVDSGYGYTF
TGTGCCTGGAGTGTGGACAGCGGATATGGCTACACCTTC
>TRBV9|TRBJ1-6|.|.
CASSVHAADSPLHF
TGTGCCAGCAGCGTACACGCGGCGGATTCACCCCTCCACTTT
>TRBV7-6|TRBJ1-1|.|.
CASSLDPGVTEAFF
TGTGCCAGCAGCTTAGACCCCGGTGTCACTGAAGCTTTCTTT
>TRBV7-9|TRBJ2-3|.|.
CASSLAQGVTDTQYF
TGTGCCAGCAGCTTAGCCCAAGGAGTTACAGATACGCAGTATTTT
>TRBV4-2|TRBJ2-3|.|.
CASSQDKRDTQYF
TGTGCCAGCAGCCAAGATAAACGGGATACGCAGTATTTT
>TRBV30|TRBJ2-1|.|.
CAWSGGGPSSYNEQFF
TGTGCCTGGAGTGGAGGTGGGCCCAGCTCCTACAATGAGCAGTTCTTC
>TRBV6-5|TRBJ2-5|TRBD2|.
CASSASRTRQETQYF
TGTGCCAGCAGTGCGAGCCGGACTAGACAAGAGACCCAGTACTTC
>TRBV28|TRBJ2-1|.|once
CASSLPGTLYNEQFF
TGTGCCAGCAGTCTCCCCGGGACTCTCTACAATGAGCAGTTCTTC
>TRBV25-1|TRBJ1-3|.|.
CASSDSGYSGNTIYF
TGTGCCAGCAGTGATTCCGGGTACTCTGGAAACACCATATATTTT
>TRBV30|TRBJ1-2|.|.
CAWSVEGYGYTF
TGTGCCTGGAGTGTTGAGGGCTATGGCTACACCTTC
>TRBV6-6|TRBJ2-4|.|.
CASSYSTGTIQYF
TGTGCCAGCAGTTACTCGACCGGGACCATTCAGTACTTC
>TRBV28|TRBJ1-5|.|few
CASSLTEQPQHF
TGTGCCAGCAGTCTTACGGAGCAGCCCCAGCATTTT
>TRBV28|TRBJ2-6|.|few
CASSLGNSGANVLTF
TGTGCCAGCAGTCTAGGGAACTCTGGGGCCAACGTCCTGACTTTC
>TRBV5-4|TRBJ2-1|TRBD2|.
CASSLIVAGYNEQFF
TGTGCCAGCAGCTTGATAGTAGCGGGGTACAATGAGCAGTTCTTC
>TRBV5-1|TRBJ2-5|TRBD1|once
CASRKTGGVETQYF
TGCGCCAGCAGAAAGACAGGGGGAGTAGAGACCCAGTACTTC
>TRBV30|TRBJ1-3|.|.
CAWRPPGGGNTIYF
TGTGCCTGGAGGCCTCCCGGGGGGGGAAACACCATATATTTT
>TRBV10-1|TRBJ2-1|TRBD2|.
CASSESTGLDNEQFF
TGCGCCAGCAGTGAGTCGACGGGACTAGACAATGAGCAGTTCTTC
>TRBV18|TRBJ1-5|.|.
CASSPSQGNQPQHF
TGTGCCAGCTCACCCTCGCAAGGCAATCAGCCCCAGCATTTT
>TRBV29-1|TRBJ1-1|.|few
CSVQDPGTEAFF
TGCAGCGTTCAGGACCCGGGCACTGAAGCTTTCTTT
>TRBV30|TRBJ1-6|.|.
CAWRAQGSNSPLHF
TGTGCCTGGAGGGCCCAGGGAAGTAATTCACCCCTCCACTTT
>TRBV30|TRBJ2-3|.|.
CAWARGDTQYF
TGTGCCTGGGCAAGAGGGGATACGCAGTATTTT
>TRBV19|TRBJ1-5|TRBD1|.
CASSLTGGQPQHF
TGTGCCAGTAGTCTTACAGGGGGACAGCCCCAGCATTTT
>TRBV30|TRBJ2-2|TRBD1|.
CACPDRGNTGELFF
TGTGCCTGCCCGGACAGGGGGAACACCGGGGAGCTGTTTTTT
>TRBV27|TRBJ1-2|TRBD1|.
CASSLSPGQNYGYTF
TGTGCCAGCAGTTTATCCCCGGGACAGAACTATGGCTACACCTTC
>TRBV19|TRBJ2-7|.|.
CASSGTPNYEQYF
TGTGCCAGTAGCGGGACTCCAAACTACGAGCAGTACTTC
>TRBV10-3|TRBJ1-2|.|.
CAISVAAANYGYTF
TGTGCCATCAGTGTGGCTGCAGCCAACTATGGCTACACCTTC
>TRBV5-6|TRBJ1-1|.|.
CASSLAGAGNTEAFF
TGTGCCAGCAGCTTGGCCGGAGCGGGGAACACTGAAGCTTTCTTT
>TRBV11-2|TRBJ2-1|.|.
CASSLTFRGSYNEQFF
TGTGCCAGCAGCTTGACCTTTCGGGGGAGTTACAATGAGCAGTTCTTC
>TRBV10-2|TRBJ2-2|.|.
CATSRGEKTGELFF
TGCGCCACCTCCCGAGGAGAGAAAACCGGGGAGCTGTTTTTT
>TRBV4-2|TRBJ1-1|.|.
CASSHSSTAEAEAFF
TGTGCCAGCAGCCACTCGTCGACTGCCGAGGCGGAAGCTTTCTTT
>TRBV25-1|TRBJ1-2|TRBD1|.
CASSAGTDHGYTF
TGTGCCAGCAGTGCAGGGACAGACCATGGCTACACCTTC
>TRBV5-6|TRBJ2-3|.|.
CASSSEEAEFTDTQYF
TGTGCCAGCAGCTCTGAGGAAGCGGAGTTCACAGATACGCAGTATTTT
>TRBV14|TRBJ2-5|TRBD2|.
CASSGSGGETQYF
TGTGCCAGCAGCGGAAGCGGGGGGGAGACCCAGTACTTC
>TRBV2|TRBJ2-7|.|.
CASSEEVFGEQYF
TGTGCCAGCAGTGAAGAAGTCTTCGGCGAGCAGTACTTC
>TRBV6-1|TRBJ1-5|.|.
CASSERGSNQPQHF
TGTGCCAGCAGTGAAAGGGGGAGCAATCAGCCCCAGCATTTT
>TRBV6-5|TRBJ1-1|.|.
CASSYSGRGSTEAFF
TGTGCCAGCAGTTACTCGGGGAGGGGGAGCACTGAAGCTTTCTTT
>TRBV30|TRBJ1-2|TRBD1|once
CAWRMDRDDYGYTF
TGTGCCTGGAGGATGGACAGGGATGACTATGGCTACACCTTC
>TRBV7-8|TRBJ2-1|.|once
CASSLNGQLTNEQFF
TGTGCCAGCAGCTTAAACGGACAGCTTACAAATGAGCAGTTCTTC
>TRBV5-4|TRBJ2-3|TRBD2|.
CASSQGLAVSGDTQYF
TGTGCCAGCAGCCAGGGACTAGCGGTGTCCGGAGATACGCAGTATTTT
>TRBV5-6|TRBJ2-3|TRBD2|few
CASGTSAADTQYF
TGTGCCAGCGGAACTAGCGCCGCAGATACGCAGTATTTT
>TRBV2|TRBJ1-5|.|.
CASTPLGQSNQPQHF
TGTGCCAGCACCCCATTGGGCCAAAGCAATCAGCCCCAGCATTTT
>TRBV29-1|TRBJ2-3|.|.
CSVKEADTQYF
TGCAGCGTAAAGGAGGCAGATACGCAGTATTTT
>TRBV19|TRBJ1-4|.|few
CASTDGSREEKLFF
TGTGCCAGTACCGACGGCTCCCGAGAGGAAAAACTGTTTTTT
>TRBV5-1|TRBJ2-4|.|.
CASSLGDRQAKNIQYF
TGCGCCAGCAGCTTGGGCGATAGACAAGCCAAAAACATTCAGTACTTC
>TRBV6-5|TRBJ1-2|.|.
CASSPDSYYGYTF
TGTGCCAGCAGTCCCGACAGCTACTATGGCTACACCTTC
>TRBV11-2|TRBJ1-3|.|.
CASSPGRVDRGNTIYF
TGTGCCAGCAGCCCCGGAAGAGTGGATAGGGGAAACACCATATATTTT
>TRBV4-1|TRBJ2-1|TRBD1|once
CASSQTLGQLSLNEQFF
TGCGCCAGCAGCCAAACCCTGGGACAGTTATCTCTCAATGAGCAGTTCTTC
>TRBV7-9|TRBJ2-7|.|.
CASSSRGESYEQYF
TGTGCCAGCAGCTCTCGCGGGGAGTCCTACGAGCAGTACTTC
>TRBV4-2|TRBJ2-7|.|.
CASSQEATSWKYF
TGTGCCAGCAGCCAAGAGGCCACCAGCTGGAAGTACTTC